The 5 T cell receptor beta chains below all came from one sample that was sequenced in a study of cytomegalovirus exposure and HLA in healthy donors. 60 Vbeta and 13 Jbeta primers were used in PCR. The protocol was immunoSEQ multiplex PCR, while the TCRdb copy is restricted to in-frame clones and leaves out a portion. The top ten hold 2.4% of the sample, which has about 180,000 clones, approximately 81% seen once. Material for sequencing was PBMCs. The receptors originated from a male donor in good health and CMV-seronegative.

The CDR3 sequence: CASRPHGGQETQYF. The CDR3 DNA sequence: TGTGCCAGCAGGCCACACGGGGGGCAGGAGACCCAGTACTTC. This chain connects TRBV27 to TRBJ2-5; D is perhaps TRBD2 (7 bases). V was clipped by 6 bases and J by 5 bases, with 16 bases between them. The germline V gene has CDR1 MNHEY and CDR2 SMNVEV (reference sequence). The CDR3 totals 14 residues.

The gene calls are TRBV6-1 and TRBJ1-3; D gene uncertain. The V and J ends lost 1 base and 0 bases respectively, with 10 bases between them. This CDR3 is built from 16 residues. Germline V gene sequence: CDR1 MNHNS, CDR2 SASEGT. CDR3 loop: CASSEVLLSSGNTIYF. CDR3 sequence (DNA): TGTGCCAGCAGTGAAGTTTTGCTTAGCTCTGGAAACACCATATATTTT.

This clone was counted between two and nine times. The J gene is TRBJ2-6, the V gene TRBV4-3, with D possibly matching TRBD1 (5 bases). Germline CDR1 LGHNA, CDR2 YSLEER. The CDR3 is 16 residues long. Trimming stripped 0 bases from V and 2 bases from J, with 8 bases between. The CDR3 is CASSQDRATGANVLTF. DNA of the CDR3: TGCGCCAGCAGCCAAGACAGGGCTACTGGGGCCAACGTCCTGACTTTC.

The chain recombines TRBV25-1 with TRBJ2-4; TRBD1 agrees at 8 bases. Germline CDR1 reads MGHDK; CDR2 reads SYGVNS. CDR3 size: 16 residues. The trim removed 2 bases at V and 3 bases at J, leaving 6 bases unmatched. The CDR3 sequence is CASSEHQGAGKNIQYF. CDR3 in DNA: TGTGCCAGCAGTGAACACCAGGGGGCAGGCAAAAACATTCAGTACTTC.

The chain links TRBV6-4 to TRBJ2-5; D remains ambiguous. Germline CDR1 reads MRHNA; CDR2 reads SNTAGT. V gave up 1 base and J gave up 5 bases, with 17 bases separating them. This CDR3 spans 16 amino acids. The CDR3 coding sequence is TGTGCCAGCAGTGACTGGCTCGGCCCCAGGTCGGAGACCCAGTACTTC. Its translation: CASSDWLGPRSETQYF.